Listed below are T cell receptor beta chains from one sample, sequenced in a study of post-analysis software for immune sequencing data. TCRdb passed the PCR reads through MiXCR, listing each CDR3 protein once. The data contain roughly 540,000 distinct CDR3 sequences, around 36% of them singletons. Sample: blood. These receptors were obtained from a girl aged 2-17 years with multiple sclerosis. Each CDR3 is given with its conserved first and last residue. The D gene is left open where the match is weak. Clone sizes are given selectively: once, few, many, or a class where the clone is expanded.

length | J | V | D | size | DNA | CDR3
15 | TRBJ1-1 | TRBV5-1 | TRBD1 | few | TGCGCCAGCAGCTTGTCCCCCAGGGGGCTTCCTGAAGCTTTCTTT | CASSLSPRGLPEAFF
13 | TRBJ1-2 | TRBV5-1 | NA | few | TGCGCCAGCAGTCGTGGGGAGGGAAGTGGCTACACCTTC | CASSRGEGSGYTF
17 | TRBJ2-4 | TRBV18 | NA | NA | TGTGTCAGCTCACCACTTTCTGGATTTCTAGCCAAAAACATTCAGTACTTC | CVSSPLSGFLAKNIQYF
15 | TRBJ1-1 | TRBV5-1 | TRBD1 | few | TGCGCCAGCAGCCCGGGACAGGGAGGTGGAACTGAAGCTTTCTTT | CASSPGQGGGTEAFF
13 | TRBJ2-5 | TRBV20-1 | NA | few | TGCAGTGCTAGGGATCCGGAGCAAGAGACCCAGTACTTC | CSARDPEQETQYF
16 | TRBJ2-3 | TRBV12-3/TRBV12-4 | TRBD2 | NA | TGTGCCAGCAGTCAAGGACTAGCGGGGGGCACAGATACGGAGTATTTT | CASSQGLAGGTDTEYF
16 | TRBJ1-6 | TRBV11-2 | NA | NA | TGTGCCAGCAGCTTATTTCCCGAGGGGCATAATTCACCCCTCCACTTT | CASSLFPEGHNSPLHF
16 | TRBJ2-2 | TRBV4-2 | TRBD1 | few | TGTGCCAGCAGCCAGCCGGGACAGGGCAACACCGGGGAGCTGTTTTTT | CASSQPGQGNTGELFF
14 | TRBJ2-1 | TRBV20-1 | NA | few | TGCAGCGAAAATCTAGCGACTCTTGGCAATGAGCAGTTCTTC | CSENLATLGNEQFF
13 | TRBJ2-7 | TRBV4-2 | TRBD2 | many | TGTGCCAGCAGCCTCGGACTAGACTACGAGCAGTACTTC | CASSLGLDYEQYF
15 | TRBJ2-1 | TRBV3-1 | TRBD1 | many | TGTGCCAGCAGCTCGGGACAGGGATCCTACAATGAGCAGTTCTTC | CASSSGQGSYNEQFF
14 | TRBJ2-1 | TRBV29-1 | TRBD2 | few | TGCAGCGTTGGAAGGCGGCTAGCGGGTAGTGAGCAGTTCTTC | CSVGRRLAGSEQFF
13 | TRBJ2-2 | TRBV20-1 | NA | few | TGCAGTGCTAGAGGCCCCACAGTAGCGGAGCTGTTTTTT | CSARGPTVAELFF
12 | TRBJ2-1 | TRBV5-1 | NA | NA | TGCGCCAGCAGCATTGACCACAATGAGCAGTTCTTC | CASSIDHNEQFF
15 | TRBJ2-7 | TRBV20-1 | TRBD2 | few | TGCAGTGCCCCATCCGGGGAGCGGGGGCAATACGAGCAGTACTTC | CSAPSGERGQYEQYF
14 | TRBJ1-6 | TRBV29-1 | TRBD1 | NA | TGCAGCGTTGACCGGGACAGAAGGGATTCACCCCTCCACTTT | CSVDRDRRDSPLHF
16 | TRBJ1-1 | TRBV6-5 | TRBD1 | few | TGTGCCAGCAGCTATAATGACAGGGAAGGGAACACTGAAGCTTTCTTT | CASSYNDREGNTEAFF
17 | TRBJ1-4 | TRBV12-3/TRBV12-4 | NA | few | TGTGCCAGCAGTCCACTACCCTGGGGGCGGTCTAATGAAAAACTGTTTTTT | CASSPLPWGRSNEKLFF
14 | TRBJ2-7 | TRBV20-1 | NA | few | TGCAGTGCTAGAGATTTTAAGGGGACCTACGAGCAGTACTTC | CSARDFKGTYEQYF
14 | TRBJ2-5 | TRBV19 | TRBD2 | NA | TGTGCCAGTACCAATAGCCGGGGGGGCGAGACCCAGTACTTC | CASTNSRGGETQYF
15 | TRBJ2-3 | TRBV5-6 | TRBD2 | NA | TGTGCCAGCAATAGACTAGCGGGGAGCACAGATACGCAGTATTTT | CASNRLAGSTDTQYF
15 | TRBJ1-1 | TRBV9 | NA | NA | TGTGCCAGCAGCGTGGATGACAGCACGAACACTGAAGCTTTCTTT | CASSVDDSTNTEAFF
15 | TRBJ2-1 | TRBV5-4 | NA | NA | TGTGCCAGCAGCTTTTCAGGGCCCTCCTACAATGAGCAGTTCTTC | CASSFSGPSYNEQFF
13 | TRBJ2-3 | TRBV6-5 | NA | few | TGTGCCAGCAGTTACCTCGAGGGAGATACGCAGTATTTT | CASSYLEGDTQYF
14 | TRBJ2-1 | TRBV29-1 | NA | many | TGCAGCGGCCGACAGATCTCCTCCTACAATGAGCAGTTCTTC | CSGRQISSYNEQFF
16 | TRBJ2-5 | TRBV18 | TRBD1 | NA | TGTGCCAGCTCACCACTGAGGACAGGAGACAAAGAGACCCAGTACTTC | CASSPLRTGDKETQYF
14 | TRBJ1-5 | TRBV7-9 | TRBD1 | few | TGTGCCAGCAGCTTCGACAGGGGGAATCAGCCCCAGCATTTT | CASSFDRGNQPQHF
19 | TRBJ1-2 | TRBV9 | TRBD1 | few | TGTGCCAGCAGCGTAGCTGACTTCTTCAAGGGACAGGGGGGCTATGGCTACACCTTC | CASSVADFFKGQGGYGYTF
20 | TRBJ2-6 | TRBV5-1 | TRBD1 | NA | TGCGCCAGCAGCTCCGGTGTAATCTTCAACAGGGGCGCTGGGGCCAACGTCCTGACTTTC | CASSSGVIFNRGAGANVLTF
19 | TRBJ2-7 | TRBV2 | TRBD2 | NA | TGTGCCAGCATCGCGGTCGGGACTAGCAAGTCAACCAGCTCCTACGAGCAGTACTTC | CASIAVGTSKSTSSYEQYF
13 | TRBJ1-4 | TRBV12-3/TRBV12-4 | NA | few | TGTGCCAGCAGCCCTCTCGAGGGCAGACAACTGTTTTTT | CASSPLEGRQLFF
12 | TRBJ2-5 | TRBV29-1 | TRBD1 | NA | TGCAGCGCCTACAGGGGATTAGAGACCCAGTACTTC | CSAYRGLETQYF
15 | TRBJ2-5 | TRBV4-1 | NA | once | TGCGCCAGCAGCCAAGGTCCAGGGGCGAGAGAGACCCAGTACTTC | CASSQGPGARETQYF